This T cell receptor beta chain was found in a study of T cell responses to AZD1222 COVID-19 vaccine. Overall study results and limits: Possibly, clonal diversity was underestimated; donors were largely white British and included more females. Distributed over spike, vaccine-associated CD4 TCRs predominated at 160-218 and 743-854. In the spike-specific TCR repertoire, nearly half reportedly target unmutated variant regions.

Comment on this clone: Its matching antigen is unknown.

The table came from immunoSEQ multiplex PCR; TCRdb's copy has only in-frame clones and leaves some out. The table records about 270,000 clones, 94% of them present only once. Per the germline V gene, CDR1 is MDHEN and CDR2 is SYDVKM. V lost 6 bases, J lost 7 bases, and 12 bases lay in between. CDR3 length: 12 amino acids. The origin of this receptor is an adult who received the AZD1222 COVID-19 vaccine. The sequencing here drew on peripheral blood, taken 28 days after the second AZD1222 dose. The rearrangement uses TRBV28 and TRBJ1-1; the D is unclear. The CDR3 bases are TGTGCCAGCAGGCCCCGGGTGGGTGAAGCTTTCTTT. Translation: CASRPRVGEAFF.